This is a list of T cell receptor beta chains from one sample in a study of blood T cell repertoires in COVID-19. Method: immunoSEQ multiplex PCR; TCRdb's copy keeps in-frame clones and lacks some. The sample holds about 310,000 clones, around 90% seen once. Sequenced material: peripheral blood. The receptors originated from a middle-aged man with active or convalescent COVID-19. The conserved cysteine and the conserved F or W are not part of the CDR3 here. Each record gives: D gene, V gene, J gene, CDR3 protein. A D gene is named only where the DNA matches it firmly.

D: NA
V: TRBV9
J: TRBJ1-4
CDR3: ASSVAPGDEKLF

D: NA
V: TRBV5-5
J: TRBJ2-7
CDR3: ASSSGLILNEQY

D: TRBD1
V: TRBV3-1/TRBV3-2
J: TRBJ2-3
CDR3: ASSRQGADTQY

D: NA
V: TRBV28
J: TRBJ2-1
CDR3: ASSLGGTVYNEQF

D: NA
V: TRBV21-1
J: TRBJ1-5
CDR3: ASSKEIGYGQGHQPQH

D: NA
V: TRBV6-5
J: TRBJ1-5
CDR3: ASRAEAVGNQPQH

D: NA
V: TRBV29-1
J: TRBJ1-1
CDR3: SVEGKQMNTEAF

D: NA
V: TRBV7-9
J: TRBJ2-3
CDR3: ASSSRQRKVTDTQY

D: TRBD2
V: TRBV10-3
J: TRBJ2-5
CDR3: AISSGEGALSETQY

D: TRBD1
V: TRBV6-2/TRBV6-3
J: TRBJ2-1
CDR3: ASSYSVRDRYFDEQF

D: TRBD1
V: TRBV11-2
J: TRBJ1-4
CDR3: ASSLQYPGTGDEKLF

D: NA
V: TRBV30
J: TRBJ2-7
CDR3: AFGGYEQY

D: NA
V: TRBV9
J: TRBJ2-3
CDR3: ASSVLSHPDTQY

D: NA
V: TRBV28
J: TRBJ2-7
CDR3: ASSSTSYGYEQY

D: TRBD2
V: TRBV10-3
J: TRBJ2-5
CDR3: AISETWLAGASGETQY

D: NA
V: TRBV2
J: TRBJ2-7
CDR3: ASSEWGSALYEQY

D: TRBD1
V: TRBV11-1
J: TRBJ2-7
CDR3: ASSLGDRVYEQY

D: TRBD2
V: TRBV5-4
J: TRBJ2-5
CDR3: ASSSPTSGGETQY

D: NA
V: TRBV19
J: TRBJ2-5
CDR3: ASSLTLEETQY

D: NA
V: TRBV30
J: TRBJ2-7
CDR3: AWSVPGQGSRYEQY

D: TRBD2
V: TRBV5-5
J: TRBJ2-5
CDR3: ASSLVPSGGFWETQY

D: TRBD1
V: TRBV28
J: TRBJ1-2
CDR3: ASSSPIPGGYGYT

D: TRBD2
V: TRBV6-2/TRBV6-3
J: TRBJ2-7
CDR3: ASSYSNGLDYEQY

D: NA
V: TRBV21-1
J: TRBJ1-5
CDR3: ASSPGGGSPSNQPQH

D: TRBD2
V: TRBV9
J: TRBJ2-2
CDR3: ASSAPLPSTSGRTGELF

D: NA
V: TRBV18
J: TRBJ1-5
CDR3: ASSPTGTDQPQH

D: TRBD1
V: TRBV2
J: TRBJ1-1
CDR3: ASRRGQGTEAF

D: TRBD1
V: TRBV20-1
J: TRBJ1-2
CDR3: SASPGTGHYGYT

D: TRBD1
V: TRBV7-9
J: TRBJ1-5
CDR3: ASSMTGNQPQH

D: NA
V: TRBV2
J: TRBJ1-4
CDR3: ASSLGGATNEKLF

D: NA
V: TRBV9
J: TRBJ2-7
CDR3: ASSSGGAGDEQY

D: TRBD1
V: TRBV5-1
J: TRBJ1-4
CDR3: ASSLGGGGEKLF

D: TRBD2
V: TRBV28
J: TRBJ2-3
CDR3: ASSHGTSGGAGDTQY

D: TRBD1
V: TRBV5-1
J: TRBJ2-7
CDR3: ASSLQGSSYEQY

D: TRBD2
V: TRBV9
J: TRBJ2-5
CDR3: ASSVVGLARETQY

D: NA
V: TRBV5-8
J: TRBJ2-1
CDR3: ASSLVFRGFGEQF

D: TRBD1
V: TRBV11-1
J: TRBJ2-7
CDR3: ASGRQGGYEQY

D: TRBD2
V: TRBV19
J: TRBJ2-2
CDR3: ASSIPRLAGGSGELF

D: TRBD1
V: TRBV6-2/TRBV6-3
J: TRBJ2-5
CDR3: ASSLGGVETQY

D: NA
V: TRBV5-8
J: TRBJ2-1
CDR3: ASSTGFLSYNEQF

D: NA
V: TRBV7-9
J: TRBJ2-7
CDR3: ASSSTGIYEQY

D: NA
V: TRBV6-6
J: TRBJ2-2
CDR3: ASSYSRSRELF

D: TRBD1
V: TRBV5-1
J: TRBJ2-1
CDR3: ASSLGLARGKYNEQF

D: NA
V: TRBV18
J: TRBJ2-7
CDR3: ASSQSTGPYEQY

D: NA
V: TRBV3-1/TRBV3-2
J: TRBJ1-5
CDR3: ASSQQGNQPQH